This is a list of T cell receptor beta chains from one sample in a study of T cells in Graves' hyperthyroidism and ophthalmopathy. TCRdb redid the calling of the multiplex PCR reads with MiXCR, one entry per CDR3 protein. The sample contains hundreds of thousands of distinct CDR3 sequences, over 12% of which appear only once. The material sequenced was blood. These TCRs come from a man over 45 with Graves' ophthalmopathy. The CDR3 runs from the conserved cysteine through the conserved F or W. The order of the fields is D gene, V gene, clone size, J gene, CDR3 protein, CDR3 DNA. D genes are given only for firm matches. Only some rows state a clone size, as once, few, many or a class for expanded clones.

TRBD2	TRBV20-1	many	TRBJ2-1	CSARVSGRLHEQFF	TGCAGTGCTAGAGTTAGCGGGAGGCTTCATGAGCAGTTCTTC
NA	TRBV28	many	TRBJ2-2	CASSWLGGPNTGELFF	TGTGCCAGCAGTTGGCTGGGGGGCCCCAACACCGGGGAGCTGTTTTTT
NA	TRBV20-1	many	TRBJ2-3	CSATRGSVSSTDTQYF	TGCAGTGCTACCCGGGGTAGCGTCAGTTCCACAGATACGCAGTATTTT
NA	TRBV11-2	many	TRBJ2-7	CASSLAPSSYEQYF	TGTGCCAGCAGCTTAGCGCCAAGCTCCTACGAGCAGTACTTC
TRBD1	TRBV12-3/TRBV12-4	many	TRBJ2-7	CASSSLPGQGADEQYF	TGTGCCAGCAGTTCCCTACCGGGACAGGGGGCCGACGAGCAGTACTTC
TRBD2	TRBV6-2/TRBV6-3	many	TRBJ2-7	CASKTTRRELDEQYF	TGTGCCAGCAAGACGACTCGGCGGGAGCTTGATGAGCAGTACTTC
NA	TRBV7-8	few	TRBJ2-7	CASSRHGGYEQYF	TGTGCCAGCAGCCGTCATGGGGGTTACGAGCAGTACTTC
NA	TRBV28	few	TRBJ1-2	CASSSPTGGNYGYTF	TGTGCCAGCAGTTCACCGACAGGCGGCAACTATGGCTACACCTTC
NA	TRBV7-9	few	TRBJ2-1	CASSYPQGPYNEQFF	TGTGCCAGCAGCTACCCCCAGGGACCCTACAATGAGCAGTTCTTC
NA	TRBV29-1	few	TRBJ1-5	CSVTQGSTNQPQHF	TGCAGCGTTACCCAGGGGAGTACCAATCAGCCCCAGCATTTT
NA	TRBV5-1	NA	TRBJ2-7	CASSPGSDEQYF	TGCGCCAGCAGCCCGGGGTCAGACGAGCAGTACTTC
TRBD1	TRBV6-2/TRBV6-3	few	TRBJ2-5	CASSPPNRGAQETQYF	TGTGCCAGCAGTCCGCCCAACAGGGGCGCACAAGAGACCCAGTACTTC
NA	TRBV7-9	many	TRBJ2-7	CASSLMREQYF	TGTGCCAGCAGCTTAATGCGGGAGCAGTACTTC
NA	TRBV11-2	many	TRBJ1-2	CASSLGRGLYGYTF	TGTGCCAGCAGCTTGGGGAGGGGACTTTATGGCTACACCTTC
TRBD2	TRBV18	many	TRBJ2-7	CASSPGLAAIGAYEQYF	TGTGCCAGCTCCCCGGGGCTAGCGGCCATCGGAGCGTACGAGCAGTACTTC
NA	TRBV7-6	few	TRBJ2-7	CASSFSQGNYEQYF	TGTGCCAGCAGCTTCAGTCAGGGGAACTACGAGCAGTACTTC
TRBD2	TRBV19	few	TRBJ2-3	CASSSTSGLASRTDTQYF	TGTGCCAGTAGCTCAACGTCTGGACTAGCGAGTCGCACAGATACGCAGTATTTT
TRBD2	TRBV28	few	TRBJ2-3	CASSLILAGGTDTQYF	TGTGCCAGCAGTTTGATACTAGCGGGAGGCACAGATACGCAGTATTTT
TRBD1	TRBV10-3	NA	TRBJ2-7	CAISPGTDSYEQYF	TGTGCCATCAGTCCCGGGACAGATTCCTACGAGCAGTACTTC
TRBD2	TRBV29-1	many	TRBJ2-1	CSVSGFPGLESNEQFF	TGCAGCGTTTCTGGTTTTCCGGGACTAGAGTCCAATGAGCAGTTCTTC
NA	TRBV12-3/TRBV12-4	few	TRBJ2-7	CASSLFGFRYEQYF	TGTGCCAGCAGTTTGTTTGGATTCAGGTACGAGCAGTACTTC
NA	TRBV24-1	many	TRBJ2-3	CATNRPDHLGHTDTQYF	TGTGCCACCAATCGCCCAGACCACCTCGGGCACACAGATACGCAGTATTTT
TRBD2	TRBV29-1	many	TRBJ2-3	CSVSGTSALSTDTQYF	TGCAGCGTTTCCGGGACTAGCGCACTTAGCACAGATACGCAGTATTTT